The entry below gives a single TCR beta chain sequence along with its context. The sample comes from a study of T cell changes during pregnancy in multiple sclerosis. Libraries were prepared by immunoSEQ multiplex PCR; TCRdb keeps only in-frame clonotypes and omits some of them. The sample lists around 61,000 clones, 91% seen once, with less than 1.5% in the top ten. This sample comprised peripheral blood, obtained in the third trimester of pregnancy. This receptor was obtained from a female donor in good health, enrolled as a control in a pregnancy study.

This CDR3 reads CASSETGYTEAFF. Written as DNA, the CDR3 is TGTGCCAGCAGCGAAACAGGCTACACTGAAGCTTTCTTT. J is TRBJ1-1 and V is TRBV9, with a possible D match to TRBD1 (5 bases). This CDR3 has 13 amino acids. The V and J ends lost 3 bases and 3 bases respectively, with 9 bases between them. The V gene's germline CDR1 is SGDLS and CDR2 YYNGEE.